This T cell receptor (beta chain) stems from a study of T cells in Graves' hyperthyroidism and ophthalmopathy. RNA transcripts served as the template for amplifying TCR beta CDR3 regions. Using the HTBI primer set, a first-round RT-PCR was run on the TCR CDR3. TCRdb itself ran the multiplex PCR reads through MiXCR, one entry per CDR3 protein. Of 600,000 to 650,000 distinct CDR3 sequences in the sample, around 15% were seen once. The length of the CDR3 is 11 residues. Between the trimmed V and J ends, which lost 11 bases and 0 bases, there was a span of 7 bases. Germline CDR1 SEHNR, CDR2 FQNEAQ (reference sequence).

V gene TRBV7-9 combines with J gene TRBJ1-1; D remains unclear. Sequenced input: blood. This sequence originates from a woman aged 25-40 years with Graves' hyperthyroidism. CDR3 in DNA: TGTGCCGTACATGTGAACACTGAAGCTTTCTTT. Translated: CAVHVNTEAFF.